Here is one T cell receptor beta chain with its context. The sample originates from a study of T cell changes during pregnancy in multiple sclerosis. Assay used: immunoSEQ multiplex PCR; TCRdb lists only in-frame clones, some missing. Found here are about 40,000 clones, over 80% of them singletons; the top ten hold approximately 5.3%. Germline lookup yields CDR1 DFQATT and CDR2 SNEGSKA (reference sequence). Trimming left V 4 bases short and J 7 bases short, with 8 bases between. This CDR3 has 11 residues. The TCR was taken from a female donor in good health, enrolled as a control in a pregnancy study. The rearrangement joins TRBV20-1 to TRBJ2-1; D perhaps matches TRBD1 (7 bases). The sequenced sample was peripheral blood, obtained in the first trimester of pregnancy. The CDR3 loop is CSATGGNEQFF. CDR3 DNA sequence: TGCAGTGCTACAGGGGGGAATGAGCAGTTCTTC.